This T cell receptor beta chain was profiled in a study of monozygotic twins with inflammatory bowel disease. Following a re-call of the 5' RACE reads, TCRdb has one entry per CDR3 protein and lacks DNA. The sample totals fewer than 450,000 distinct CDR3 sequences. Sequences were obtained from blood. This TCR was recovered from a human donor with ulcerative colitis or Crohn's disease, or a healthy co-twin of an affected twin (not recorded which).

The CDR3 region is CASSPLGSSNTEAFF. V is TRBV18 and J is TRBJ1-1. The CDR3 spans 15 residues. The germline V gene encodes CDR1 KGHSH and CDR2 LQKENI.